This TCR beta chain was documented in a study of response to subunit inactivated influenza vaccine. CDR1 is SQVTM and CDR2 is ANQGSEA in the germline V gene. The CDR3 spans 13 residues. V was pared by 7 bases and J by 6 bases, with 7 bases of the junction left unmatched. This clonotype showed up many times. TCRdb re-derived calls from the RT-PCR reads in MiXCR, one entry per CDR3 protein. This table has under 200,000 distinct CDR3 sequences, roughly 12% appearing once. This sample also appeared in a second study, on T cells expressing NK-cell markers. Per that study: The TCR beta cDNA came from 5'RACE template switching with UMIs. One of eight sequenced donors was HCMV-seronegative; the other seven were seropositive. In roughly six donors, dominant CD3+CD56+NKG2C+ clonotypes ranked among the top 10 CD8+ clonotypes.

The material was CD8+ T cells sorted from PBMCs, obtained 11 to 12 days after vaccination. The sequence came from a man aged 45-65 years who received an inactivated influenza vaccine. This chain joins TRBV29-1 and TRBJ2-1, with TRBD1 identical over 9 bases. The CDR3 protein is CSATGTGPNEQFF. The CDR3 nucleotides are TGCAGCGCGACCGGGACAGGGCCCAATGAGCAGTTCTTC.